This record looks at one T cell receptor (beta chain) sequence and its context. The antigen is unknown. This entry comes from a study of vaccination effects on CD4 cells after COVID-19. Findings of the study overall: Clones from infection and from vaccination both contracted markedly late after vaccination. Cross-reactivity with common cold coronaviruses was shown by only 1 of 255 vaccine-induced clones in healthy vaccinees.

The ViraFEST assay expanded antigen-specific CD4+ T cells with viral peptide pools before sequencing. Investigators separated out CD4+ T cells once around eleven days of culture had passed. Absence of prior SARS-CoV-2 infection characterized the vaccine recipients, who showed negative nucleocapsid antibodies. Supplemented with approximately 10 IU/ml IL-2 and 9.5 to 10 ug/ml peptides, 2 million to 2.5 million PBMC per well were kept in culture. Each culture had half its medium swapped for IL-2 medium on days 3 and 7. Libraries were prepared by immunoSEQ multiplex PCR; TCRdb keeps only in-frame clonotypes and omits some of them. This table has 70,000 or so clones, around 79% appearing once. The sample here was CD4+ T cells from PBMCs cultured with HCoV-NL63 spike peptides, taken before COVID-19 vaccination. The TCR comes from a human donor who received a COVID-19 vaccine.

The CDR3 here is CAWSVLDRANTGELFF. CDR3 coding DNA: TGTGCCTGGAGTGTACTAGACAGAGCGAACACCGGGGAGCTGTTTTTT. The rearrangement links TRBV30 to TRBJ2-2; D is tentatively TRBD1 or TRBD2 (5 bases each). V gave up 0 bases and J gave up 0 bases, with 11 bases separating them. Germline CDR1 is GTSNPN and CDR2 is SVGIG (reference sequence). This CDR3 is built from 16 residues.